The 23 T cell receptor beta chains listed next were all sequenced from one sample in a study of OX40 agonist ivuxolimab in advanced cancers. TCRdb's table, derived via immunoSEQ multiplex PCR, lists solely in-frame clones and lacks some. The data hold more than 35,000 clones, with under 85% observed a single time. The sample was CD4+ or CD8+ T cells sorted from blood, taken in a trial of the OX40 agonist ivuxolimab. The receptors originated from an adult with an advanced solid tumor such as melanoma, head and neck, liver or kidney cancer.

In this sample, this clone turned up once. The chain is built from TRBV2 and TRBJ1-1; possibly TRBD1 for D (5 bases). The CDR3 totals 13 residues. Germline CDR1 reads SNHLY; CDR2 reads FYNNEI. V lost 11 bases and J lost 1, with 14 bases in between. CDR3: CARRRRGNTEAFF. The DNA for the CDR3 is TGTGCCCGTCGAAGGAGGGGGAACACTGAAGCTTTCTTT.

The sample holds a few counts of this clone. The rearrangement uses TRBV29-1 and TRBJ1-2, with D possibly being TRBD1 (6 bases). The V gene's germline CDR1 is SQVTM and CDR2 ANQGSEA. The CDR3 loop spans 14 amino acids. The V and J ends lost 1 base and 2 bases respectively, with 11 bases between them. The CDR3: CSVEGMDSNYGYTF. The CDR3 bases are TGCAGCGTTGAAGGGATGGACAGCAACTATGGCTACACCTTC.

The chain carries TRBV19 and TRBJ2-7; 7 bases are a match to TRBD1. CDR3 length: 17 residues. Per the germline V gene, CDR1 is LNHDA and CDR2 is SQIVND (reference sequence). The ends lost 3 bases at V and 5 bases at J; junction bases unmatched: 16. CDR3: CASSMTWGTAARDEQYF. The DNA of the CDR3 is TGTGCCAGTAGTATGACTTGGGGGACAGCAGCCCGGGACGAGCAGTACTTC.

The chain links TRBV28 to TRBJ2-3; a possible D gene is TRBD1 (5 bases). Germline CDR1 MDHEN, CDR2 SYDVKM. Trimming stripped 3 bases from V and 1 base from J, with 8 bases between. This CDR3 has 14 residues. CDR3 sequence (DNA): TGTGCCAGCAGTTTTTTCAGGGGCACAGATACGCAGTATTTT. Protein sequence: CASSFFRGTDTQYF.

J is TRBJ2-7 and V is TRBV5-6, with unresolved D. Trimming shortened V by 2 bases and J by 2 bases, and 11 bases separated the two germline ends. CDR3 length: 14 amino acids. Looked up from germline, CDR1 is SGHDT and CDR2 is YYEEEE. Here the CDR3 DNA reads TGTGCCAGCAGCTTTGTTTACGGAACCTACGAGCAGTACTTC. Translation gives CASSFVYGTYEQYF.

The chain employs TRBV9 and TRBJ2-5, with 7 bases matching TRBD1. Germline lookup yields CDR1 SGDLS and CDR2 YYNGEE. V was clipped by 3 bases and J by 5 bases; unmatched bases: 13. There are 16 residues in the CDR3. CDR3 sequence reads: CASSAPEQGFGETQYF. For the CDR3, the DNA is TGTGCCAGCAGCGCCCCGGAACAGGGGTTTGGTGAGACCCAGTACTTC.

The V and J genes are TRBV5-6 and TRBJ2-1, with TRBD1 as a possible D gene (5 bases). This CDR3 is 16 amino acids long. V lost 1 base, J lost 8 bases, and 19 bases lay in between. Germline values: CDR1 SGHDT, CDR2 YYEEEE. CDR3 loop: CASSLPDILNVYEQFF. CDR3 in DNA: TGTGCCAGCAGCTTGCCGGACATATTAAATGTGTATGAGCAGTTCTTC. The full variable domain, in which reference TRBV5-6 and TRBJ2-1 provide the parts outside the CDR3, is DAGVTQSPTHLIKTRGQQVTLRCSPKSGHDTVSWYQQALGQGPQFIFQYYEEEERQRGNFPDRFSGHQFPNYSSELNVNALLLGDSALYLCASSLPDILNVYEQFFGPGTRLTVL.

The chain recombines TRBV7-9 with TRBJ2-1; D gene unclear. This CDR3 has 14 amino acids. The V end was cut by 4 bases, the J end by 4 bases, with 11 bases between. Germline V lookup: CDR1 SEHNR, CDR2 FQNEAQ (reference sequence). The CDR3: CASSSTLYYNEQFF. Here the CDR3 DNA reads TGTGCCAGCAGCTCGACGTTATATTACAATGAGCAGTTCTTC.

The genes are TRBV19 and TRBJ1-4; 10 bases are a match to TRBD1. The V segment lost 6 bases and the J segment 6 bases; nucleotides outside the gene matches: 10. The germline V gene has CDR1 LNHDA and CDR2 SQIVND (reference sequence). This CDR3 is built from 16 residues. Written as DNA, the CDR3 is TGTGCCAGTAGCGAAGAGTGGGGACAGGGGTATGAAAAACTGTTTTTT. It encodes CASSEEWGQGYEKLFF.

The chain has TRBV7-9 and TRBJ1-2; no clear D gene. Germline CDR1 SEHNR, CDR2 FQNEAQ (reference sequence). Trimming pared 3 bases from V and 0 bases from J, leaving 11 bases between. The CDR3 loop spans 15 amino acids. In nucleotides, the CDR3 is TGTGCCAGCAGCTTCTTCACAGCATCTAACTATGGCTACACCTTC. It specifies CASSFFTASNYGYTF. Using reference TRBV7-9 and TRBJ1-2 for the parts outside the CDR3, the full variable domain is DTGVSQNPRHKITKRGQNVTFRCDPISEHNRLYWYRQTLGQGPEFLTYFQNEAQLEKSRLLSDRFSAERPKGSFSTLEIQRTEQGDSAMYLCASSFFTASNYGYTFGSGTRLTVV.

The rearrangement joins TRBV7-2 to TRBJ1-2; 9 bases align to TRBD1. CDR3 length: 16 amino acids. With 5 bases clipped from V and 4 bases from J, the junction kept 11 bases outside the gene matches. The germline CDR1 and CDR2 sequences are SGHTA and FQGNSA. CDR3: CASSPGPTGGAYGYTF. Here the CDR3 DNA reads TGTGCCAGCAGCCCCGGGCCTACAGGGGGCGCCTATGGCTACACCTTC.

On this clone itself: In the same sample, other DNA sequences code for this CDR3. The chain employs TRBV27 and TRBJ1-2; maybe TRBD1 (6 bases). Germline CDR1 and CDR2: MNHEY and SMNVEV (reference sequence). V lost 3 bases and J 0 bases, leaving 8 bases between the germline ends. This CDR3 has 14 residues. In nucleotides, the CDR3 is TGTGCCAGCAGTTTGGACAGAGCTAACTATGGCTACACCTTC. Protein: CASSLDRANYGYTF.

The CDR3 region is CASSDQAEITDTQYF. DNA of the CDR3: TGTGCCAGCAGCGATCAAGCGGAGATCACAGATACGCAGTATTTT. The chain joins TRBV4-2 to TRBJ2-3, with D possibly TRBD2 on 5 matching bases. Trimming took off 5 bases at V and 2 bases at J, with 14 bases between the two ends. The CDR3 extends over 15 amino acids. The germline CDR1 and CDR2 sequences are LGHNA and YNFKEQ.

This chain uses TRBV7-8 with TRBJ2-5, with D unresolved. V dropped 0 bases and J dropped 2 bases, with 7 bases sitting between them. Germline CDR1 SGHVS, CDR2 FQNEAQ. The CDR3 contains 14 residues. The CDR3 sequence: CASSLALKQETQYF. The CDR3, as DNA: TGTGCCAGCAGCTTAGCGCTCAAGCAAGAGACCCAGTACTTC.

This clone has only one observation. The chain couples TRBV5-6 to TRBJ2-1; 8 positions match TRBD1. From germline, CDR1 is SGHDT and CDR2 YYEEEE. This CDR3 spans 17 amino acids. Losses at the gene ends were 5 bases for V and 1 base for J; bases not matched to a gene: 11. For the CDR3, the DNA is TGTGCCAGCAGTTCGCCCCCCAGGGGGCCGTCCTACAATGAGCAGTTCTTC. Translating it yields CASSSPPRGPSYNEQFF.

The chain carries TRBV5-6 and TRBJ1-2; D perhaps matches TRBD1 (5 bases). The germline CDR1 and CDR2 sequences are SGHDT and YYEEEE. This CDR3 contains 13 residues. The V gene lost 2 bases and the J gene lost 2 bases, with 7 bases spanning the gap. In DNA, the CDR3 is TGTGCCAGCAGCTTAGAGGGGAACTATGGCTACACCTTC. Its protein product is CASSLEGNYGYTF.

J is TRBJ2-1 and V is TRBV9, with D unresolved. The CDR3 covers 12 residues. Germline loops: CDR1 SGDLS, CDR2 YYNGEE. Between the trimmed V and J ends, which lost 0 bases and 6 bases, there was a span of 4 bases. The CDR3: CASSVALNEQFF. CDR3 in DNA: TGTGCCAGCAGCGTAGCGCTCAATGAGCAGTTCTTC.

In DNA, the CDR3 is TGTGCCAGCAGCTTAGGGTTCTCCTACGAGCAGTACTTC. Translating it yields CASSLGFSYEQYF. This chain connects TRBV7-8 to TRBJ2-7; D unresolved. This CDR3 region has 13 residues. Germline-derived CDR1 and CDR2 are SGHVS and FQNEAQ. Deletions cut 1 base from V and 0 bases from J, with 4 bases between.

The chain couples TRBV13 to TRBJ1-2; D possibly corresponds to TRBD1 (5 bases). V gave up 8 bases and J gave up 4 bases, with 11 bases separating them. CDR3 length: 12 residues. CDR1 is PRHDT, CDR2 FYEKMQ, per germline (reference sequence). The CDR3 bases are TGTGCCAGCCACAGGTACTCCTATGGCTACACCTTC. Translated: CASHRYSYGYTF.

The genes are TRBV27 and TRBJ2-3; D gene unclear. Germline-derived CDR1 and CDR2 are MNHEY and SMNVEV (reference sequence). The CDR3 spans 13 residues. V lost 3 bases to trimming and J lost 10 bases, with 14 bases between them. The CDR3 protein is CASSLFSDRAQYF. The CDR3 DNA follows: TGTGCCAGCAGTTTGTTTAGTGATCGGGCGCAGTATTTT.

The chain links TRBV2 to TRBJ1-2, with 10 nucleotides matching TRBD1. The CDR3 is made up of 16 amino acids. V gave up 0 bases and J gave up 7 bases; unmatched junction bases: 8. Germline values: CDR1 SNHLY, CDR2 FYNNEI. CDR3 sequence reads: CASSEAPGTGDGGYTF. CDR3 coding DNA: TGTGCCAGCAGTGAAGCCCCCGGGACAGGGGACGGTGGCTACACCTTC.

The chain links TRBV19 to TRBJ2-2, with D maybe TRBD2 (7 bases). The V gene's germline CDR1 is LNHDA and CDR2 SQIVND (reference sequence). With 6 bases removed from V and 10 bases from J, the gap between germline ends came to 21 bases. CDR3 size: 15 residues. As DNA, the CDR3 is TGTGCCAGTAGCCCCGGGGGGCAGGCTAGAGAGGAGCTGTTTTTT. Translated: CASSPGGQAREELFF.

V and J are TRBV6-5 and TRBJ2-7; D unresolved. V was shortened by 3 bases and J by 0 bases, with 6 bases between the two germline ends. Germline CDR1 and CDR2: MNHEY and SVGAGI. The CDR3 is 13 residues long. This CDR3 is CASSYDSSYEQYF. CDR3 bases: TGTGCCAGCAGTTATGATAGCTCCTACGAGCAGTACTTC.